The 15 T cell receptor beta chains below come from one sample, sequenced in a study of T cell repertoires in cytomegalovirus infection (dated by TCRdb to between 2018 and 2021). What this sample's treatment or condition label stands for: in vitro stimulation with specific CMV peptide epitopes to enrich CMV-specific T cells. For sequencing, an Illumina HiSeq 1500 was employed. In TCRdb, the public reads were trimmed at Q25 with fastp and aligned with MiXCR, with productive beta chains retained. Each CDR3 protein appears once, grouped with its most common genes and DNA. This sample holds around 570,000 distinct CDR3 sequences; about 40% were observed only once. The leading ten clones occupy 48% of the sample. Which antigens these TCRs recognize remains unknown. The sample in question was cultured PBMCs, obtained from culture after CMV antigen stimulation. The receptors were gathered from a human donor in good health (CMV status not recorded). Some clones in this sample may be carry-over from other donors' samples.

This clonotype has just a few counts. This sequence joins TRBV11-3 and TRBJ1-1; unclear D gene. CDR1 is SGHNT and CDR2 is YENEEA in the germline V gene. V was pared by 3 bases and J by 4 bases, with 9 bases between. The CDR3 is made up of 13 amino acids. As DNA, the CDR3 is TGTGCCAGCAGCTTCTGGCTTGGCACTGAAGCTTTCTTT. It specifies CASSFWLGTEAFF.

This chain joins TRBV7-6 and TRBJ2-1; TRBD1 matches at 8 bases. The germline gives CDR1 SGHVS, CDR2 FNYEAQ. CDR3 length: 16 residues. The ends lost 4 bases at V and 7 bases at J; junction bases unmatched: 12. The CDR3 here is CASSSPGTYRGNEQFF. CDR3 nucleotides: TGTGCCAGCAGCTCCCCCGGGACCTACAGGGGGAATGAGCAGTTCTTC.

This clonotype was seen more than once but under ten times. This rearrangement joins TRBV2 to TRBJ1-6; D is undetermined. In germline, CDR1 is SNHLY, CDR2 FYNNEI. This CDR3 comprises 14 residues. Trimming took 11 bases from V and 2 from J, leaving 13 bases between them. The CDR3 spells CAVTGRPYNSPLHF. For the CDR3, the DNA is TGTGCCGTCACGGGGAGGCCCTATAATTCACCCCTCCACTTT.

This clonotype was seen a few times. The chain has TRBV7-2 and TRBJ2-1; TRBD2 matches at 8 bases. V shed 1 base and J 9 bases; nucleotides not matched to a gene: 8. Germline loops: CDR1 SGHTA, CDR2 FQGNSA. There are 15 residues in the CDR3. CDR3 residues: CASSLGGTRFLEQFF. In DNA form, the CDR3 reads TGTGCCAGCAGCTTAGGCGGGACTAGGTTCCTTGAGCAGTTCTTC.

This clonotype showed up just a few times. This chain connects TRBV19 to TRBJ2-5, with 10 bases aligning to TRBD2. CDR3 length: 15 amino acids. Germline V lookup: CDR1 LNHDA, CDR2 SQIVND (reference sequence). V dropped 7 bases and J dropped 5; count of bases not matched to a gene: 10. The CDR3 DNA reads as TGTGCCAGTACCCAGCGGGGGGGCCCGCCCGAGACCCAGTACTTC. Its translation: CASTQRGGPPETQYF.

The chain couples TRBV27 to TRBJ2-7, with D unclear. The V end lost 6 bases, the J end lost 0 bases, and 15 bases lay between the germline ends. The CDR3 spans 15 residues. Germline CDR1 MNHEY, CDR2 SMNVEV (reference sequence). CDR3 region: CASSTSRRNSYEQYF. The CDR3 nucleotides are TGTGCCAGCAGCACCTCTCGTCGTAACTCCTACGAGCAGTACTTC.

V and J are TRBV5-4 and TRBJ2-1, with 14 bases that match TRBD2. Germline CDR1 SGHNT, CDR2 YYREEE (reference sequence). The CDR3 covers 15 residues. J was trimmed by 10 bases and V by 4 bases; bases with no gene match: 7. The CDR3 sequence: CASSPGLAGAEEQFF. The CDR3 nucleotides read TGTGCCAGCAGCCCGGGACTAGCGGGAGCTGAAGAGCAGTTCTTC.

This clonotype occurred a few times. V usage is TRBV7-2 and J usage is TRBJ2-7, with D possibly called TRBD1 or TRBD2 (5 bases each). There are 17 residues in the CDR3. The ends were cut back, 4 bases at V and 5 bases at J, with 24 bases in the middle. Germline CDR1 is SGHTA and CDR2 is FQGNSA. The CDR3 DNA sequence: TGTGCCAGCAGCTCGCGCCCGGGGCAGGGACGACCCAACGAGCAGTACTTC. This gives the protein CASSSRPGQGRPNEQYF.

This chain uses TRBV7-8 with TRBJ2-1, with D tentatively TRBD1 (5 bases). Trimming removed 5 bases from V and 4 bases from J, with 18 bases in between. CDR1 and CDR2 from the germline V gene are SGHVS and FQNEAQ. The CDR3 is 16 residues long. The CDR3 reads CASSPLGRLRYNEQFF. CDR3 DNA sequence: TGTGCCAGCAGCCCCCTGGGGCGCCTCAGATACAATGAGCAGTTCTTC.

This clonotype came up a few times. DNA of the CDR3: TGTGCCAGCAGCACCCAGCGGGGGGCCTCCTACGAGCAGTACTTC. Translation gives CASSTQRGASYEQYF. The V call is TRBV7-2, the J call TRBJ2-7; TRBD2 matches 9 bases. The V gene end was trimmed by 5 bases and the J gene end by 0 bases; junction bases not matched to a gene: 5. The CDR3 loop spans 15 amino acids. Germline V gives CDR1 SGHTA, CDR2 FQGNSA.

This clonotype was counted between two and nine times. The CDR3 sequence: CASTRGGSGANVLTF. CDR3 DNA sequence: TGTGCCAGCACCCGGGGGGGCTCTGGGGCCAACGTCCTGACTTTC. V and J are TRBV28 and TRBJ2-6; TRBD2 aligns across 8 bases. There are 15 residues in the CDR3. The J segment lost 0 bases and the V segment lost 7 bases, leaving 2 bases of the junction unmatched. The V gene's germline CDR1 is MDHEN and CDR2 SYDVKM.

The genes are TRBV7-8 and TRBJ2-7; 7 bases match TRBD1. The V gene end was trimmed by 3 bases and the J gene end by 7 bases; junction bases not matched to a gene: 9. The length of the CDR3 is 14 residues. Germline lookup yields CDR1 SGHVS and CDR2 FQNEAQ. The chain's CDR3 is CASSFGTVTWEQYF. The CDR3 DNA is TGTGCCAGCAGCTTCGGGACAGTAACCTGGGAGCAGTACTTC.

The V and J genes are TRBV25-1 and TRBJ2-2, with 7 nucleotides matching TRBD1. Unmatched junction bases numbered 12, after V lost 6 bases and J lost 11 bases. Germline V gene sequence: CDR1 MGHDK, CDR2 SYGVNS. This CDR3 is built from 14 residues. In DNA, the CDR3 is TGTGCCAGCAGCCCCGCCGGGACAGCTGCTGAGCTGTTTTTT. Residues: CASSPAGTAAELFF.

This clonotype was observed a few times. The chain uses TRBV19 and TRBJ2-1, with 11 nucleotides matching TRBD2. V shed 4 bases, J shed 10 bases, and the junction held 9 bases outside the gene matches. Germline loops: CDR1 LNHDA, CDR2 SQIVND (reference sequence). CDR3 length: 15 amino acids. CDR3 nucleotides: TGTGCCAGTAGTAATCCTAGCGGGGGGCTCCAGGAGCAGTTCTTC. Residues: CASSNPSGGLQEQFF.

This clonotype was observed a handful of times. The DNA is left out, because the CDR3 cannot be placed on it with certainty; the CDR3 is given as TCRdb lists it. J is TRBJ2-1 and V is TRBV7-2; the table's D call, TRBD2, has no DNA check behind it. The CDR3 extends over 12 residues, inclusive of both ends. Looked up from germline, CDR1 is SGHTA and CDR2 is FQGNSA. The CDR3 sequence is CASSLVASGIFF.